Listed below are T cell receptor beta chains from one sample, sequenced in a study of blood T cell repertoires in COVID-19. Produced via immunoSEQ multiplex PCR; TCRdb's table is partial and in-frame only. The sample yields roughly 54,000 clones, around nine tenths seen once. Material: peripheral blood. These receptor sequences come from a woman aged 60-75 years with COVID-19, enrolled during active disease. Each CDR3 is given with its conserved first and last residue. Fields, in order: clone size, D gene, V gene, J gene, CDR3 protein, CDR3 DNA. D genes are given only for firm matches. Expanded clones get a size class; other rows say once, few or many, or leave the size out.

size: few
D: TRBD1
V: TRBV28
J: TRBJ1-5
CDR3: CASRDRVHSNQPQHF
DNA: TGTGCCAGCAGAGACAGGGTTCATAGCAATCAGCCCCAGCATTTT

size: NA
D: NA
V: TRBV12-3/TRBV12-4
J: TRBJ2-7
CDR3: CASSSGTRNEQYF
DNA: TGTGCCAGCAGCTCCGGGACAAGAAACGAGCAGTACTTC

size: NA
D: NA
V: TRBV6-5
J: TRBJ2-6
CDR3: CASSAVGAGANVLTF
DNA: TGTGCCAGCAGCGCCGTAGGGGCTGGGGCCAACGTCCTGACTTTC

size: NA
D: NA
V: TRBV5-1
J: TRBJ2-7
CDR3: CASRTDSYEQYF
DNA: TGCGCCAGCAGGACGGACAGCTACGAGCAGTACTTC

size: NA
D: NA
V: TRBV6-2/TRBV6-3
J: TRBJ2-7
CDR3: CASSPGGTRYEQYF
DNA: TGTGCCAGCAGTCCCGGCGGGACTCGCTACGAGCAGTACTTC

size: NA
D: NA
V: TRBV18
J: TRBJ2-5
CDR3: CASSPRDTQETQYF
DNA: TGTGCCAGCTCACCGAGGGACACACAAGAGACCCAGTACTTC

size: NA
D: NA
V: TRBV3-1/TRBV3-2
J: TRBJ1-1
CDR3: CASSHRGEGGTEAFF
DNA: TGTGCCAGCAGCCATCGCGGGGAGGGAGGGACTGAAGCTTTCTTT

size: NA
D: NA
V: TRBV2
J: TRBJ2-3
CDR3: CASSGLRTDTQYF
DNA: TGTGCCAGTTCGGGTCTACGGACAGATACGCAGTATTTT

size: NA
D: NA
V: TRBV19
J: TRBJ1-4
CDR3: CASISAGGEKLFF
DNA: TGTGCCAGTATCTCAGCCGGCGGCGAGAAACTGTTTTTT

size: NA
D: NA
V: TRBV2
J: TRBJ2-7
CDR3: CASILAYEQYF
DNA: TGTGCCAGCATACTAGCCTACGAGCAGTACTTC